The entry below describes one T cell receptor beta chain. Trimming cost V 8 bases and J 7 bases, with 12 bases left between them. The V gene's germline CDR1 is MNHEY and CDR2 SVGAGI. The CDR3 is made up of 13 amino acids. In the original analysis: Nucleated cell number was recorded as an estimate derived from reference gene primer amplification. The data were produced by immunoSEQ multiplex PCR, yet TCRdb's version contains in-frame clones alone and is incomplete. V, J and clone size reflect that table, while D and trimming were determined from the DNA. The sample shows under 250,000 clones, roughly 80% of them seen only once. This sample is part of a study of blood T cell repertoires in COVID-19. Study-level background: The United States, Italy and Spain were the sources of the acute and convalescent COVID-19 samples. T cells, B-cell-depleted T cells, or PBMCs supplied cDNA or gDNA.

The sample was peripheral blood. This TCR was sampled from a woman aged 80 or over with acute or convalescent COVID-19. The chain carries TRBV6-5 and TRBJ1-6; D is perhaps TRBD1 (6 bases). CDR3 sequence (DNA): TGTGCCAGCGGAGACAGGCGGAATTCACCCCTCCACTTT. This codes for CASGDRRNSPLHF.